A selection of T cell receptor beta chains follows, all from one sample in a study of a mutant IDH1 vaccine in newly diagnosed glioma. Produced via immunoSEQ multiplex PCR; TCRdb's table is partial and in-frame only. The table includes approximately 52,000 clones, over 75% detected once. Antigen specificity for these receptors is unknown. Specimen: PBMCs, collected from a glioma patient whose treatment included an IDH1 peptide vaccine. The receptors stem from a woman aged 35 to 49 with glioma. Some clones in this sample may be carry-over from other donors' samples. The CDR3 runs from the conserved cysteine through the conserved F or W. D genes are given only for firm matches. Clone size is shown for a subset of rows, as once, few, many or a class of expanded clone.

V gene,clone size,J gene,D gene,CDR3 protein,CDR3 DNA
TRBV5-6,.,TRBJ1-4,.,CASSYRRPNEKLFF,TGTGCCAGCAGCTACCGAAGGCCTAATGAAAAACTGTTTTTT
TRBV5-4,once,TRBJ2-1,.,CASSLGGAGGNEQFF,TGTGCCAGCAGCTTGGGGGGGGCCGGTGGAAATGAGCAGTTCTTC
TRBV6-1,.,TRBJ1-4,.,CASSEALGGSEKLFF,TGTGCCAGCAGTGAAGCGCTGGGGGGAAGCGAAAAACTGTTTTTT
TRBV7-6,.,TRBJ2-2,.,CASSLDQTGELFF,TGTGCCAGCAGCTTAGACCAGACCGGGGAGCTGTTTTTT
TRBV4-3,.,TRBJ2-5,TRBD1,CASSQGTDRAETQYF,TGCGCCAGCAGCCAAGGGACGGACAGGGCGGAGACCCAGTACTTC
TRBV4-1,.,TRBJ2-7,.,CASSHQGFEQYF,TGCGCCAGCAGCCATCAGGGCTTCGAGCAGTACTTC
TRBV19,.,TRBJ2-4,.,CASSMGTGSVGDIQYF,TGTGCCAGTAGTATGGGGACGGGTAGCGTAGGGGACATTCAGTACTTC
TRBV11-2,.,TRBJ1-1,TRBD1,CASSTDRGFEAFF,TGTGCCAGCAGCACCGACAGGGGATTTGAAGCTTTCTTT
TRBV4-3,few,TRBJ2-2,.,CASSLGRPGSGELFF,TGCGCCAGCAGCCTAGGAAGGCCGGGGTCCGGGGAGCTGTTTTTT
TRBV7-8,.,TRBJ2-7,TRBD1,CASSLGDRKNYEQYF,TGTGCCAGCAGCTTAGGGGACAGGAAGAACTACGAGCAGTACTTC
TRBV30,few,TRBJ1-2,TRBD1,CAWSVGTGVYGYTF,TGTGCCTGGAGTGTGGGGACAGGGGTCTATGGCTACACCTTC
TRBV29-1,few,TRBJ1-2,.,CSVEAGAGGYTF,TGCAGCGTTGAAGCGGGGGCCGGTGGCTACACCTTC
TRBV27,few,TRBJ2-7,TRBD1,CASSTTGYTYEQYF,TGTGCCAGCAGTACGACAGGGTACACCTACGAGCAGTACTTC
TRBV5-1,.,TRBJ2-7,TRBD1,CASSSGQGSSYEQYF,TGCGCCAGCAGCTCAGGACAGGGGAGCTCCTACGAGCAGTACTTC
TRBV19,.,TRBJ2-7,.,CASSIMYSSYEQYF,TGTGCCAGTAGTATTATGTACAGCTCCTACGAGCAGTACTTC
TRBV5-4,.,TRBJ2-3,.,CASNEPGQSTDTQYF,TGTGCCAGCAACGAACCGGGACAAAGCACAGATACGCAGTATTTT
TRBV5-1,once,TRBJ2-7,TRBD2,CASSPRLAGISSYEQYF,TGCGCCAGCAGCCCGCGACTAGCGGGTATTAGCTCCTACGAGCAGTACTTC
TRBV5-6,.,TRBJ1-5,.,CASSLAGGSNQPQHF,TGTGCCAGCAGCTTGGCGGGGGGAAGCAATCAGCCCCAGCATTTT
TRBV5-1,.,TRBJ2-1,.,CASSLEQGLYNEQFF,TGCGCCAGCAGCTTGGAACAGGGCCTCTACAATGAGCAGTTCTTC
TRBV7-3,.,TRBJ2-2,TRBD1,CASSLRVGGQGTTGELFF,TGTGCCAGCAGCTTAAGGGTGGGGGGACAGGGAACCACCGGGGAGCTGTTTTTT
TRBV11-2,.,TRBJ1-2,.,CASSSPFGRSNYGYTF,TGTGCCAGCAGCTCCCCGTTCGGGCGTTCTAACTATGGCTACACCTTC
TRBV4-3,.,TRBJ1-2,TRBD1,CASSLGTGYGYTF,TGCGCCAGCAGCCTCGGGACAGGCTATGGCTACACCTTC
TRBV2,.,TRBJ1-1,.,CASIQAGAFF,TGTGCCAGCATACAGGCTGGAGCTTTCTTT
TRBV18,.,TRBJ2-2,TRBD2,CASSPPFSGGPVTGELFF,TGTGCCAGCTCACCACCGTTTAGCGGGGGTCCCGTCACCGGGGAGCTGTTTTTT
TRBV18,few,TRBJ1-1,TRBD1,CASSPGQGRSYGNTEAFF,TGTGCCAGCTCACCAGGACAGGGTAGGTCGTATGGAAACACTGAAGCTTTCTTT
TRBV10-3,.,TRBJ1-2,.,CAISDVEGDGLDTF,TGTGCCATCAGTGATGTTGAAGGTGATGGACTTGACACCTTC
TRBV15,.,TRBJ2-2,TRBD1,CATSRHPPNPGQSTGELFF,TGTGCCACCAGCAGACACCCGCCAAATCCGGGACAGTCCACCGGGGAGCTGTTTTTT
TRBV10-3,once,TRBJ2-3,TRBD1,CAISGPGQGTDTQYF,TGTGCCATCAGTGGGCCGGGACAGGGCACAGATACGCAGTATTTT
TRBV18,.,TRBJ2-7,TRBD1,CASSLSTGTGNEQYF,TGTGCCAGCTCACTCTCCACCGGGACAGGAAACGAGCAGTACTTC
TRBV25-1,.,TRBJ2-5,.,CASSGIGQETQYF,TGTGCCAGCAGTGGCATAGGGCAAGAGACCCAGTACTTC
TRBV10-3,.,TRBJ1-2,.,CAIMRGNGYTF,TGTGCCATCATGAGAGGGAACGGCTACACCTTC
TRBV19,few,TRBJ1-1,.,CASISMNTEAFF,TGTGCCAGTATAAGTATGAACACTGAAGCTTTCTTT
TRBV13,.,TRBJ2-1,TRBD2,CASSIRTSYHNEQFF,TGTGCCAGCAGCATTAGGACTAGCTACCACAATGAGCAGTTCTTC
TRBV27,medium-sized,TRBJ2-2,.,CASMTTSTGELFF,TGTGCCAGCATGACTACAAGTACCGGGGAGCTGTTTTTT
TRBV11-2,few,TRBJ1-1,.,CASSSTGGSKVAFF,TGTGCCAGCAGCTCAACCGGGGGGAGTAAAGTCGCTTTCTTT
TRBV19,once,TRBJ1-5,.,CASTTRAGGHNQPQHF,TGTGCCAGTACCACTCGGGCCGGGGGGCACAATCAGCCCCAGCATTTT
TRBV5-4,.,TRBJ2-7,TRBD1,CASEKRGQTYEQYF,TGTGCCAGCGAAAAGAGGGGGCAAACCTACGAGCAGTACTTC
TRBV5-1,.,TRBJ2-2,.,CASSGSGPNTGELFF,TGCGCCAGCAGCGGGTCAGGACCAAACACCGGGGAGCTGTTTTTT
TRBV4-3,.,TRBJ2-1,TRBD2,CASSQGRDRPTSGTYNEQFF,TGCGCCAGCAGCCAAGGGAGGGACAGGCCTACTAGCGGGACTTACAATGAGCAGTTCTTC
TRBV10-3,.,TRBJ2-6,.,CAIAESGANVLTF,TGTGCCATCGCTGAGTCTGGGGCCAACGTCCTGACTTTC
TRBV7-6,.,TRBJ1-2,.,CASSEYLGPNGYTF,TGTGCCAGCAGCGAATATCTCGGACCTAATGGCTACACCTTC
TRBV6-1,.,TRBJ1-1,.,CASLSYDGEAFF,TGTGCCAGCCTATCCTACGACGGGGAAGCTTTCTTT
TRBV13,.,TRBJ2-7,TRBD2,CASSPTGTSGSYEQYF,TGTGCCAGCAGCCCTACGGGGACTAGCGGATCCTACGAGCAGTACTTC
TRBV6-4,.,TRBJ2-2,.,CASRVGGGANTGELFF,TGTGCCAGCAGAGTTGGGGGGGGCGCGAACACCGGGGAGCTGTTTTTT
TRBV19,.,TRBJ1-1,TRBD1,CASSIYRGRGTEAFF,TGTGCCAGTAGTATTTACAGGGGACGGGGCACTGAAGCTTTCTTT
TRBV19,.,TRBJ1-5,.,CASSIPGDRRTISNQPQHF,TGTGCCAGTAGTATTCCAGGAGACAGGAGAACTATTAGCAATCAGCCCCAGCATTTT
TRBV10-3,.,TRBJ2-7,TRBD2,CAISVGTSGGMAYEQYF,TGTGCCATCAGCGTAGGGACTAGCGGGGGGATGGCCTACGAGCAGTACTTC
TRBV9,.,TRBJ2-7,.,CASSVNYFDSHYEQYF,TGTGCCAGCAGCGTCAACTACTTCGACTCTCACTACGAGCAGTACTTC
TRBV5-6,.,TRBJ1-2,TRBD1,CASSPYDRGLYGYTF,TGTGCCAGCAGCCCCTACGACAGGGGGCTTTATGGCTACACCTTC
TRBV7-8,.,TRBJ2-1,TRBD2,CASSLLAGAYNEQFF,TGTGCCAGCAGCTTACTAGCGGGGGCTTACAATGAGCAGTTCTTC
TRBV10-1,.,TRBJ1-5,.,CASSVPRGLYSNQPQHF,TGCGCCAGCAGTGTTCCTAGGGGCTTATATAGCAATCAGCCCCAGCATTTT
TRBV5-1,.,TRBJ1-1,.,CASSLVSRESTEAFF,TGCGCCAGCAGCTTGGTGTCCAGAGAGAGCACTGAAGCGTTCTTT
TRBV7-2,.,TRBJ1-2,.,CASSLVSFYTF,TGTGCCAGCAGCTTAGTGAGTTTCTACACCTTC
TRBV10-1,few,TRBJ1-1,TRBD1,CASSWDRGGTEAFF,TGCGCCAGCAGTTGGGACAGGGGCGGCACTGAAGCTTTCTTT
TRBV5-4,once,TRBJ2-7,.,CASSLAQSGIYEQYF,TGTGCCAGCAGTCTAGCCCAAAGCGGTATCTACGAGCAGTACTTC
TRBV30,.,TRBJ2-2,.,CAWSPGTSNTGELFF,TGTGCCTGGTCCCCAGGGACGTCGAACACCGGGGAGCTGTTTTTT
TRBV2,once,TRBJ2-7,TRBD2,CASSETRTSGGTYEQYF,TGTGCCAGCAGTGAAACGAGGACTAGCGGGGGCACCTACGAGCAGTACTTC
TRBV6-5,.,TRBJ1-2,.,CASSSPSAGSYGYTF,TGTGCCAGCAGCTCACCCTCCGCAGGGAGCTATGGCTACACCTTC
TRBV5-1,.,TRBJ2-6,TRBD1,CASSLWVQGASSGANVLTF,TGCGCCAGCAGCCTGTGGGTCCAGGGGGCCTCCTCTGGGGCCAACGTCCTGACTTTC
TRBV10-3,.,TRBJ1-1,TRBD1,CAISESRGAATEAFF,TGTGCCATCAGTGAGTCCAGGGGGGCCGCCACTGAAGCTTTCTTT